Sequencing of this T cell receptor beta chain was carried out in a study of blood T cell repertoires in COVID-19. Profiling relied on immunoSEQ multiplex PCR, and the TCRdb table lists in-frame clones only, not all of them. The sample lists about 190,000 clones; around 86% were seen once. The length of the CDR3 is 11 residues. V was shortened by 4 bases and J by 9 bases, with 9 bases between the two germline ends. CDR1 is SGHNT, CDR2 YYREEE, per germline (reference sequence). Sequencing was carried out using PBMCs or T cells enriched from blood (not recorded which). The clonotype was recovered from a man aged 35-49 years with acute COVID-19. The chain joins TRBV5-4 to TRBJ2-3; D is ambiguous. The chain's CDR3 is CASSLSSTQYF. The CDR3 bases are TGTGCCAGCAGCCTGAGCTCAACGCAGTATTTT.